This T cell receptor beta chain derives from a study of cytomegalovirus exposure and HLA in healthy donors. General observations from the study: It was only CMV serostatus that was available as immune exposure information. Later work associated approximately 17,000 TCR beta sequences with HLA alleles at 0.05 false discovery rate. A later analysis by the authors found several of the most significant clusters apparently linked to common viral pathogens.

Concerning this clone: Its antigen is unidentified.

The CDR3 sequence is 14 residues long. V lost 1 base, J lost 2 bases, and 8 bases lay in between. CDR1 is SGHDN, CDR2 FVKESK, per germline. Primers included in the PCR were 60 Vbeta and 13 Jbeta primers. As processed by the authors: About 11 million of some 80 million unique TCR beta chains were shared, per a later count. Measured with immunoSEQ multiplex PCR; TCRdb has only the in-frame clones, and not every one. The V and J calls and clone size are taken from that table; D and trimming were inferred from the DNA. The data show around 170,000 clones, roughly 80% seen once. The chain has TRBV14 and TRBJ2-5; D is uncertain. The source is a middle-aged man in good health and CMV-seropositive. Sequenced sample: PBMCs. The CDR3 DNA reads TGTGCCAGCAGCCAAGGGTTTCAGCAAGAGACCCAGTACTTC. Amino acids: CASSQGFQQETQYF.